This T cell receptor (beta chain) is drawn from a study of blood T cell repertoires in COVID-19 (dated by TCRdb to about 2020). About the full investigation: Samples from collaborators originated in the United States, Italy and Spain and spanned both the acute and convalescent phases of COVID-19. The repertoires were made available in a free public database intended to serve as a resource for research on the immune response to SARS-CoV-2. Nearly every sample came with metadata listing a de-identified subject ID, COVID-19 status, age in years and sex. The material from the prospective study consisted of cDNA or gDNA derived from T cells, B-cell-depleted T cells, or PBMCs. The samples were drawn from the first 160 participants of the ongoing ImmuneRACE study and from 950 to 1,500 subjects provided by 6 global collaborators. HLA class I and class II types, where available, came from metadata supplied by the sample provider rather than from assay-based typing. The dataset comprised deeply sampled blood TCRbeta repertoires from subjects exposed to, actively infected with, or recovered from COVID-19.

V is pruned by 4 bases and J by 7 bases, leaving 6 bases of the junction without a gene match. The CDR3 holds 14 amino acids from the cysteine to the phenylalanine. Only the CDR3 DNA stays, 42 bases, in frame from base 1. Reading the germline V gene gives CDR1 MDHEN and CDR2 SYDVKM. The collaborating institutions used their own protocols to collect whole blood in K2EDTA tubes. For TCRbeta analysis, collaborators shipped samples as frozen whole blood, isolated PBMCs, or DNA extracted from either of those sample types. The full study reports these points: The quantity of clinical and demographic metadata differed by source and by participant and was supplied without curation.

The immunoSEQ Assay, a bias-controlled multiplex PCR, was used to amplify TCRbeta CDR3 regions from genomic DNA. From the authors' description of their analysis: Within the assay, amplification of reference gene primers was used to estimate how many nucleated cells each sample contained. To quantify the absolute abundance of each unique TCRbeta CDR3 rearrangement, sequence reads were collapsed and filtered. For each sample, productive Simpson clonality was calculated as the square root of Simpson's diversity index over productive rearrangements. TCRdb took this table from immuneACCESS and kept in-frame rearrangements with V and J called. Such tables lack part of the clones; where checked against another copy, unresolved V genes explain under half of the gap, and the rest is unexplained. V and J calls plus clone size are reproduced from that table; the DNA served to infer D and trimming. Here the sample has some 110,000 clones; under 80% occur a single time. Around 2.5% of the sample goes to the ten largest clones.

Details on this clone: Its recognized antigen is unknown. No clone much larger than this one lies a single base away; base qualities are absent.

This receptor was identified in a man between 45 and 60 years old with acute or convalescent COVID-19. The sequence joins TRBV28 to TRBJ1-5; 8 bases in the middle match TRBD1. Sample: peripheral blood. The nucleotide sequence is TGTGCCAGCAGTTGGGGCAGGGGGCAACAGCCCCAGCATTTT. This yields the protein CASSWGRGQQPQHF.